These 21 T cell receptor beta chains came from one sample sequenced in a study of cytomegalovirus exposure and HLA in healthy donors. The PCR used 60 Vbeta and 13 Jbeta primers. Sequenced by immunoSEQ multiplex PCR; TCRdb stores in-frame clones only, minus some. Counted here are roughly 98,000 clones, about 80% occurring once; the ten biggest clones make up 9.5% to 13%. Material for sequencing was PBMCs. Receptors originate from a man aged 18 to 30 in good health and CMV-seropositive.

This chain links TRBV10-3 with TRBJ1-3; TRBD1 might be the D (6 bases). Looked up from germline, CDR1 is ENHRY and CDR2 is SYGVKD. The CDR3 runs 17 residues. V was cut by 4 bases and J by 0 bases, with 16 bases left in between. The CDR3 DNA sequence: TGTGCCATCAGTGCCCATGGACAGTCGAGCTCTGGAAACACCATATATTTT. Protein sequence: CAISAHGQSSSGNTIYF.

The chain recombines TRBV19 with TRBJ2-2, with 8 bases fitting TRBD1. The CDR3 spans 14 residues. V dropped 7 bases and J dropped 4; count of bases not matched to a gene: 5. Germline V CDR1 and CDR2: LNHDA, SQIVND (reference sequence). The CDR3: CASIGQGGTGELFF. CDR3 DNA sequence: TGTGCCAGTATCGGACAGGGAGGCACCGGGGAGCTGTTTTTT.

CDR3 loop: CASSQSPPSTDTQYF. CDR3 coding DNA: TGCGCCAGCAGCCAGTCTCCCCCGAGCACAGATACGCAGTATTTT. The chain joins TRBV5-1 to TRBJ2-3; no clear D. Trimming cost V 4 bases and J 0 bases, with 12 bases left between them. The CDR3 totals 15 residues. Germline V gene sequence: CDR1 SGHRS, CDR2 YFSETQ.

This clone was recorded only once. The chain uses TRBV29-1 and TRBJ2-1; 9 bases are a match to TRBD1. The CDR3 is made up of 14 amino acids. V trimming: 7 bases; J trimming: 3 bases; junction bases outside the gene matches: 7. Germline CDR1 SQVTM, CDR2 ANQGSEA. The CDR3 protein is CSGLQGARYNEQFF. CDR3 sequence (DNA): TGCAGCGGGTTACAGGGGGCACGCTACAATGAGCAGTTCTTC.

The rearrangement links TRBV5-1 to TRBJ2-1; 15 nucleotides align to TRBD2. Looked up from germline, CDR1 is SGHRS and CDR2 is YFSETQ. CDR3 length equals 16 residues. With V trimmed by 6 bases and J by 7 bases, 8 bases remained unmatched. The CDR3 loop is CASTSGLAGGNNEQFF. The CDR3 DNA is TGCGCCAGCACTTCCGGACTAGCGGGGGGGAATAATGAGCAGTTCTTC.

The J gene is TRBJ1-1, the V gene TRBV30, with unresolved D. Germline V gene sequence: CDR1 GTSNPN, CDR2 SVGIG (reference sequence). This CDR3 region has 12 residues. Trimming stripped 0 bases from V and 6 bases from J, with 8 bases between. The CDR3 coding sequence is TGTGCCTGGAGTGTCCCGGGAGCTGAAGCTTTCTTT. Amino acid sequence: CAWSVPGAEAFF.

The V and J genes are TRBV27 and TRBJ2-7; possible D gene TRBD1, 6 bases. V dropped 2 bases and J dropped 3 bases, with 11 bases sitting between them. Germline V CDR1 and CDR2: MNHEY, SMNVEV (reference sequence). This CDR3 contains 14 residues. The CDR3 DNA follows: TGTGCCAGCAGTTTAGTACAGGGTCACTACGAGCAGTACTTC. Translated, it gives CASSLVQGHYEQYF.

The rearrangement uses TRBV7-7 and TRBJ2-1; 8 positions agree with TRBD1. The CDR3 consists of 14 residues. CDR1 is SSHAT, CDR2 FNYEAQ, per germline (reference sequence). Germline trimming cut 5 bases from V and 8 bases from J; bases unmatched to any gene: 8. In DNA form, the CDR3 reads TGTGCCAGCAGCGTGGGACAGGCTAGCGATGAGCAGTTCTTC. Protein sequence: CASSVGQASDEQFF.

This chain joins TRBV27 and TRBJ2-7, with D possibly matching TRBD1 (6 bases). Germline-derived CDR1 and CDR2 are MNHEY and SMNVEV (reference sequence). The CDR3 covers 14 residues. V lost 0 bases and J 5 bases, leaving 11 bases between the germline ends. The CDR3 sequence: CASSLSGATHEQYF. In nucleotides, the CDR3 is TGTGCCAGCAGTTTATCGGGGGCCACCCACGAGCAGTACTTC.

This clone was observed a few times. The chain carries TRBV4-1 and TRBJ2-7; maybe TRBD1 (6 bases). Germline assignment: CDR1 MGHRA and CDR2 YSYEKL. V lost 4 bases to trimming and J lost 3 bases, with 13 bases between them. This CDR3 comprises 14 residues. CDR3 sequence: CASSPDRANYEQYF. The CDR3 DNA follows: TGCGCCAGCAGCCCGGACAGAGCCAACTACGAGCAGTACTTC.

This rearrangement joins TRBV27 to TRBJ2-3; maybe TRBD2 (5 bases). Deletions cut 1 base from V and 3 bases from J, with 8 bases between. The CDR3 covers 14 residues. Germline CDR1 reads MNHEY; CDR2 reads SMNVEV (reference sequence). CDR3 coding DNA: TGTGCCAGCAGTTTATGGGAGAAGACAGATACGCAGTATTTT. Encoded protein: CASSLWEKTDTQYF.

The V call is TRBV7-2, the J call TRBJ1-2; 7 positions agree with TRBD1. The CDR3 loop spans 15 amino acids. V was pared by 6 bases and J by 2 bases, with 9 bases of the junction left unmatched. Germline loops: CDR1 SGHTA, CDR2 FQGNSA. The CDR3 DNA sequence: TGTGCCAGCAGTCCGACCGGGACAGAGAACTATGGCTACACCTTC. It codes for CASSPTGTENYGYTF.

This CDR3 is CASSFSGANYGYTF. The DNA for the CDR3 is TGTGCCAGCAGTTTCAGCGGAGCTAACTATGGCTACACCTTC. The J gene is TRBJ1-2, the V gene TRBV27; D unclear. V lost 3 bases and J lost 0, with 8 bases in between. The CDR3 length is 14 residues. Per the germline V gene, CDR1 is MNHEY and CDR2 is SMNVEV (reference sequence).

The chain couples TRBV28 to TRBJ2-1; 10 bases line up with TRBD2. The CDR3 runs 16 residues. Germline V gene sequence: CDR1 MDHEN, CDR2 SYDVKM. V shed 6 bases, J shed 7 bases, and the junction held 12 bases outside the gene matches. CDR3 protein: CASRSPRAGGQNEQFF. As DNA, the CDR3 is TGTGCCAGCAGATCCCCTCGAGCGGGGGGGCAAAATGAGCAGTTCTTC.

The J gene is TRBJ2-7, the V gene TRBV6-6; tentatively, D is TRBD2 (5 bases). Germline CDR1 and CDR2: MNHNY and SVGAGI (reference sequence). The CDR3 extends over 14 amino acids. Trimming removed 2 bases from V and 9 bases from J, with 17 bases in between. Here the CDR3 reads CASSYNPSGSGQYF. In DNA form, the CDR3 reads TGTGCCAGCAGTTACAACCCGAGTGGGAGTGGGCAGTACTTC.

Here the CDR3 reads CASTWTSGGKETQYF. In DNA form, the CDR3 reads TGTGCCAGCACCTGGACTAGCGGGGGGAAAGAGACCCAGTACTTC. The V gene is TRBV27, the J gene TRBJ2-5, with TRBD2 matching 14 bases. CDR1 MNHEY and CDR2 SMNVEV come from the germline V gene (reference sequence). The CDR3 runs to 15 residues. V gave up 7 bases and J gave up 3 bases; unmatched junction bases: 4.

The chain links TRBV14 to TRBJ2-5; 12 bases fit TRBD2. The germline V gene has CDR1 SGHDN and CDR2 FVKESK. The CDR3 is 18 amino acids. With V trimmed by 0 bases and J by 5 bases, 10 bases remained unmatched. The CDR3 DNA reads TGTGCCAGCAGCCAAGATGCCCTAGCGGGGGGGCCATGGGAGACCCAGTACTTC. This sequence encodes CASSQDALAGGPWETQYF.

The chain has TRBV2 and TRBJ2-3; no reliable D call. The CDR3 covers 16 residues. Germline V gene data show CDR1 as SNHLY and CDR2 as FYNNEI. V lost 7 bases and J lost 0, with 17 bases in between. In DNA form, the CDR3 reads TGTGCCAGCACGGAGCAGCGAGCTTTTAGCACAGATACGCAGTATTTT. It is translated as CASTEQRAFSTDTQYF.

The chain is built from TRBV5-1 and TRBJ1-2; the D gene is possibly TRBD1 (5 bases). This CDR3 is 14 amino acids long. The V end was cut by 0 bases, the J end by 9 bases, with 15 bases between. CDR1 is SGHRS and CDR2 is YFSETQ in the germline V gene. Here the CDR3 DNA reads TGCGCCAGCAGCTTGGATCAGGGCGCTAGTAGCTACACCTTC. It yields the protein CASSLDQGASSYTF.

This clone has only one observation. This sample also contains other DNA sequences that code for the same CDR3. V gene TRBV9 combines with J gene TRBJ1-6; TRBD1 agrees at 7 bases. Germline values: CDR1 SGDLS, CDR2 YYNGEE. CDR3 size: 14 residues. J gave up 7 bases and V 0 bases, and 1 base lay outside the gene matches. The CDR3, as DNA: TGTGCCAGCAGCGTAGGACAGGGAAATTCACCCCTCCACTTT. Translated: CASSVGQGNSPLHF.

Here the CDR3 reads CASSPRLAGGLYTQYF. DNA for the CDR3: TGTGCCAGCAGTCCCCGATTGGCGGGGGGGCTGTATACGCAGTATTTT. The V gene is TRBV28, the J gene TRBJ2-3; 9 bases align to TRBD2. CDR3 length: 16 residues. With 5 bases clipped from V and 7 bases from J, the junction kept 13 bases outside the gene matches. Germline-derived CDR1 and CDR2 are MDHEN and SYDVKM. Filled out from reference TRBV28 and TRBJ2-3, the complete variable domain reads DVKVTQSSRYLVKRTGEKVFLECVQDMDHENMFWYRQDPGLGLRLIYFSYDVKMKEKGDIPEGYSVSREKKERFSLILESASTNQTSMYLCASSPRLAGGLYTQYFGPGTRLTVL.